Listed below are T cell receptor beta chains from one sample, sequenced in a study of cytotoxic CD8 clonotypes in ibrutinib-treated CLL. Some clones are missing from TCRdb's copy, which holds only in-frame ones; the method was immunoSEQ multiplex PCR. Here the sample spans some 170,000 clones, about 88% being singletons. The source material was PBMCs, sampled at disease progression, from a patient treated with ibrutinib. All receptors derive from a human donor with chronic lymphocytic leukemia. Each CDR3 is given with its conserved first and last residue. Fields, in order: clone size, V gene, J gene, D gene, CDR3 DNA, CDR3 protein. The D gene is left open where the match is weak. Clone size, where shown, is once, few, many, or a class for clones that have expanded.

abundance: .; v_gene: TRBV11-1; j_gene: TRBJ1-1; d_gene: .; CDR3nt: TGTGCCAGCAGCTTAGACAGGAACACTGAAGCTTTCTTT; CDR3aa: CASSLDRNTEAFF
abundance: .; v_gene: TRBV5-1; j_gene: TRBJ2-3; d_gene: .; CDR3nt: TGCGCCAGCAGTCTAACCCAGAGCACAGATACGCAGTATTTT; CDR3aa: CASSLTQSTDTQYF
abundance: few; v_gene: TRBV7-8; j_gene: TRBJ2-7; d_gene: .; CDR3nt: TGTGCCAGCAGCCCCGGCAGGTTCTCCTACGAGCAGTACTTC; CDR3aa: CASSPGRFSYEQYF
abundance: few; v_gene: TRBV6-6; j_gene: TRBJ1-1; d_gene: TRBD1; CDR3nt: TGTGCCAGCAGGCCTGGACAGGGGGCGCGGAACACTGAAGCTTTCTTT; CDR3aa: CASRPGQGARNTEAFF
abundance: .; v_gene: TRBV11-2; j_gene: TRBJ1-4; d_gene: TRBD1; CDR3nt: TGTGCCAGCAGCTTGGAAAGGACAGGTATCCTGTTTTTT; CDR3aa: CASSLERTGILFF
abundance: few; v_gene: TRBV7-6; j_gene: TRBJ2-7; d_gene: .; CDR3nt: TGTGCCAGCAGCTTGGATCCTAGGGACGAGCAGTACTTC; CDR3aa: CASSLDPRDEQYF
abundance: few; v_gene: TRBV9; j_gene: TRBJ1-3; d_gene: TRBD1; CDR3nt: TGTGCCAGCAGTGTGGGGACAGGGGGAAACTCTGGAAACACCATATATTTT; CDR3aa: CASSVGTGGNSGNTIYF
abundance: once; v_gene: TRBV6-1; j_gene: TRBJ1-5; d_gene: TRBD1; CDR3nt: TGTGCCAGCAGCGAACCTTGGACAGGGGCGAGCAATCAGCCCCAGCATTTT; CDR3aa: CASSEPWTGASNQPQHF
abundance: .; v_gene: TRBV4-1; j_gene: TRBJ2-1; d_gene: TRBD1; CDR3nt: TGCGCCAGCAGCCAATCGGGACAGACGTTCTTCCAAATTTACAATGAGCAGTTCTTC; CDR3aa: CASSQSGQTFFQIYNEQFF
abundance: .; v_gene: TRBV4-1; j_gene: TRBJ1-1; d_gene: TRBD1; CDR3nt: TGCGCCAGCAGCCAAGATTCCAGGGGGCGCGAAGCTTTCTTT; CDR3aa: CASSQDSRGREAFF
abundance: .; v_gene: TRBV29-1; j_gene: TRBJ2-1; d_gene: .; CDR3nt: TGCAGCGTTTTTACAGTCCCCCGACTAGTACGTGAGCAGTTCTTC; CDR3aa: CSVFTVPRLVREQFF
abundance: once; v_gene: TRBV30; j_gene: TRBJ2-5; d_gene: TRBD1; CDR3nt: TGTGCCTGGAGTAGCGGACAGGGTGTCGCGGAGACCCAGTACTTC; CDR3aa: CAWSSGQGVAETQYF
abundance: .; v_gene: TRBV5-8; j_gene: TRBJ2-1; d_gene: TRBD2; CDR3nt: TGTGCCAGCAGCAGCGGGACTAGCGGGAGCGTCGATGAGCAGTTCTTC; CDR3aa: CASSSGTSGSVDEQFF
abundance: .; v_gene: TRBV27; j_gene: TRBJ2-7; d_gene: TRBD1; CDR3nt: TGTGCCAGCAGTTTATCGGCCAGGGGGAACTACGAGCAGTACTTC; CDR3aa: CASSLSARGNYEQYF
abundance: few; v_gene: TRBV27; j_gene: TRBJ1-5; d_gene: TRBD1; CDR3nt: TGTGCCAGCAGTTTTCGGACAGGGTCAGGTCAGCCCCAGCATTTT; CDR3aa: CASSFRTGSGQPQHF
abundance: .; v_gene: TRBV28; j_gene: TRBJ1-1; d_gene: .; CDR3nt: TGTGCCAGCACCTCGGACAGACTAAACACTGAAGCTTTCTTT; CDR3aa: CASTSDRLNTEAFF
abundance: .; v_gene: TRBV7-2; j_gene: TRBJ2-7; d_gene: .; CDR3nt: TGTGCCAGCAGCTTTAGGGATTTGCGGACAGCTTCCTACGAGCAGTACTTC; CDR3aa: CASSFRDLRTASYEQYF
abundance: .; v_gene: TRBV18; j_gene: TRBJ1-1; d_gene: .; CDR3nt: TGTGCCAGCTCCCCTCGGGACCTGGGGACCGTGAACACTGAAGCTTTCTTT; CDR3aa: CASSPRDLGTVNTEAFF
abundance: .; v_gene: TRBV2; j_gene: TRBJ2-1; d_gene: .; CDR3nt: TGTGCCAGCCAGCCGTTCGCGATCTCCTACAATGAGCAGTTCTTC; CDR3aa: CASQPFAISYNEQFF
abundance: once; v_gene: TRBV27; j_gene: TRBJ1-1; d_gene: .; CDR3nt: TGTGCCAGCAGTTTAACAAGAGAGACTGAAGCTTTCTTT; CDR3aa: CASSLTRETEAFF
abundance: .; v_gene: TRBV27; j_gene: TRBJ1-2; d_gene: TRBD1; CDR3nt: TGTGCCAGCAGTTGGGGGACAGGGTTTCGGGAGATTTTC; CDR3aa: CASSWGTGFREIF
abundance: .; v_gene: TRBV14; j_gene: TRBJ2-1; d_gene: TRBD2; CDR3nt: TGTGCCAGCAGCCGGGATTCCTCACTAGCGGGAGGGTCCAATGAGCAGTTCTTC; CDR3aa: CASSRDSSLAGGSNEQFF
abundance: .; v_gene: TRBV7-9; j_gene: TRBJ2-1; d_gene: .; CDR3nt: TGTGCCAGCAGCTTGGGACTGAGGAGCTCCTACAATGAGCAGTTCTTC; CDR3aa: CASSLGLRSSYNEQFF
abundance: .; v_gene: TRBV2; j_gene: TRBJ2-7; d_gene: .; CDR3nt: TGTGCCAGCAGCCCGGCCCGGGGGACCTACGAGCAGTACTTC; CDR3aa: CASSPARGTYEQYF
abundance: .; v_gene: TRBV6-5; j_gene: TRBJ1-1; d_gene: .; CDR3nt: TGTGCCAGCAGCAAGAGGGGAAACACTGAAGCTTTCTTT; CDR3aa: CASSKRGNTEAFF
abundance: few; v_gene: TRBV10-2; j_gene: TRBJ1-1; d_gene: .; CDR3nt: TGCGCCAGCAGTGATTTCCGTCGGACAGCGAACACTGAAGCTTTCTTT; CDR3aa: CASSDFRRTANTEAFF
abundance: few; v_gene: TRBV6-5; j_gene: TRBJ2-2; d_gene: .; CDR3nt: TGTGCCAGCAGTTATTCCCGCACCGGGGAGCTGTTTTTT; CDR3aa: CASSYSRTGELFF
abundance: .; v_gene: TRBV30; j_gene: TRBJ2-7; d_gene: .; CDR3nt: TGTGCCTGGAGTGTATCATTAGCAGACGTAGAGCAGTACTTC; CDR3aa: CAWSVSLADVEQYF
abundance: few; v_gene: TRBV6-5; j_gene: TRBJ2-2; d_gene: TRBD1; CDR3nt: TGTGCCAGCAGGGGACAGTCCTACACCGGGGAGCTGTTTTTT; CDR3aa: CASRGQSYTGELFF
abundance: few; v_gene: TRBV20-1; j_gene: TRBJ1-5; d_gene: .; CDR3nt: TGCAGTGCTAGGGGGACGGCGAAGGAGCATTTT; CDR3aa: CSARGTAKEHF
abundance: few; v_gene: TRBV6-5; j_gene: TRBJ2-3; d_gene: TRBD2; CDR3nt: TGTGCCAGCAGTTACTCAATAGCGGGAGAGGCAGATACGCAGTATTTT; CDR3aa: CASSYSIAGEADTQYF
abundance: .; v_gene: TRBV7-6; j_gene: TRBJ2-2; d_gene: TRBD2; CDR3nt: TGTGCCAGCAGTCAACCTGGGGGGGGACTAGCGGGACCCGGGGGCACCGGGGAGCTGTTTTTT; CDR3aa: CASSQPGGGLAGPGGTGELFF
abundance: .; v_gene: TRBV12-5; j_gene: TRBJ2-7; d_gene: .; CDR3nt: TGTGCTAGTGGTTTCGACCCCTACGAGCAGTACTTC; CDR3aa: CASGFDPYEQYF
abundance: .; v_gene: TRBV5-8; j_gene: TRBJ2-2; d_gene: TRBD1; CDR3nt: TGTGCCAGCAGCTCATACAGGGGTACGAACACCGGGGAGCTGTTTTTT; CDR3aa: CASSSYRGTNTGELFF
abundance: few; v_gene: TRBV5-1; j_gene: TRBJ2-7; d_gene: .; CDR3nt: TGCGCCAGCAGCTTGGTACGGTACGAGCAGTACTTC; CDR3aa: CASSLVRYEQYF
abundance: .; v_gene: TRBV29-1; j_gene: TRBJ2-7; d_gene: .; CDR3nt: TGCAGCGTTGCGGGGACTTACGAGCAGTACTTC; CDR3aa: CSVAGTYEQYF
abundance: .; v_gene: TRBV7-2; j_gene: TRBJ1-3; d_gene: TRBD1; CDR3nt: TGTGCCAGCAGCTTAGCGGGACAGGCGACTGGAAACACCATATATTTT; CDR3aa: CASSLAGQATGNTIYF
abundance: .; v_gene: TRBV5-6; j_gene: TRBJ2-3; d_gene: TRBD2; CDR3nt: TGTGCCAGCAGCTTACAAGCGGGGAACACAGATACGCAGTATTTT; CDR3aa: CASSLQAGNTDTQYF
abundance: .; v_gene: TRBV27; j_gene: TRBJ1-1; d_gene: .; CDR3nt: TGTGCCAGCAGAACAGGCAACACTGAAGCTTTCTTT; CDR3aa: CASRTGNTEAFF
abundance: .; v_gene: TRBV7-3; j_gene: TRBJ2-3; d_gene: .; CDR3nt: TGTGCCAGCAGCCCAGGTGGTAGAAACACAGATACGCAGTATTTT; CDR3aa: CASSPGGRNTDTQYF
abundance: .; v_gene: TRBV30; j_gene: TRBJ2-1; d_gene: TRBD2; CDR3nt: TGTGCCTGGAGGGTCGGGGGGGATGGGCACAATGAGCAGTTCTTC; CDR3aa: CAWRVGGDGHNEQFF
abundance: .; v_gene: TRBV19; j_gene: TRBJ1-5; d_gene: TRBD1; CDR3nt: TGTGCCAGTAGTATACGGCAGGGGGGCAATCAGCCCCAGCATTTT; CDR3aa: CASSIRQGGNQPQHF
abundance: .; v_gene: TRBV4-2; j_gene: TRBJ2-3; d_gene: .; CDR3nt: TGTGCCAGCAGCCAAGGCAGTCCGACAGATACGCAGTATTTT; CDR3aa: CASSQGSPTDTQYF
abundance: once; v_gene: TRBV10-3; j_gene: TRBJ2-1; d_gene: .; CDR3nt: TGTGCCATCAGTGAGTACGGGAGTTCCCCCTACAATGAGCAGTTCTTC; CDR3aa: CAISEYGSSPYNEQFF
abundance: .; v_gene: TRBV4-1; j_gene: TRBJ1-5; d_gene: TRBD1; CDR3nt: TGCGCCAGCAGCGCGACAGGGGGCGGAAATCAGCCCCAGCATTTT; CDR3aa: CASSATGGGNQPQHF